This is a list of T cell receptor beta chains from one sample in a study of T cell responses to AZD1222 COVID-19 vaccine. Here immunoSEQ multiplex PCR was the method, and the copy in TCRdb shows in-frame clones only, minus some. This table holds 150,000 to 200,000 clones, about 90% found once. The specimen was peripheral blood, collected 28 days after the second AZD1222 dose. These receptors all come from an adult who received the AZD1222 COVID-19 vaccine. Both conserved end residues are part of each CDR3. A D gene is named only where the DNA matches it firmly. Clone size is given for some rows only: seen once, a few or many times, or a class if the clone is expanded.

few,TRBJ2-5,17,TRBD2,TRBV7-9,CASSGTSGGLYQETQYF,TGTGCCAGCAGCGGGACTAGCGGGGGCCTATACCAAGAGACCCAGTACTTC
NA,TRBJ1-4,15,NA,TRBV11-2,CASSLRDSKRGKLFF,TGTGCCAGCAGCTTAAGGGACTCAAAAAGGGGAAAACTGTTTTTT
NA,TRBJ2-1,11,NA,TRBV6-5,CASSTGNEQFF,TGTGCCAGCTCAACCGGGAATGAGCAGTTCTTC
NA,TRBJ2-7,13,NA,TRBV28,CASRGQGSYEQYF,TGTGCCAGCCGTGGGCAGGGTTCCTACGAGCAGTACTTC
NA,TRBJ2-1,15,TRBD1,TRBV3-1/TRBV3-2,CASSLNQGAENEQFF,TGTGCCAGCAGTCTAAACCAGGGGGCGGAGAATGAGCAGTTCTTC
NA,TRBJ2-5,15,TRBD1,TRBV19,CASRARDRESETQYF,TGTGCCAGTCGGGCCCGAGACAGGGAGTCGGAGACCCAGTACTTC
NA,TRBJ1-4,15,NA,TRBV5-4,CASSLGTIPNEKLFF,TGTGCCAGCAGCTTGGGGACTATTCCTAATGAAAAACTGTTTTTT
NA,TRBJ1-2,15,TRBD1,TRBV28,CASNLPGQGGFGYTF,TGTGCCAGCAATCTACCGGGACAGGGAGGGTTTGGCTACACCTTC
NA,TRBJ1-4,16,TRBD1,TRBV5-1,CASSLGGTGGYEKLFF,TGCGCCAGCAGCTTGGGTGGGACAGGGGGCTATGAAAAACTGTTTTTT
NA,TRBJ2-3,14,NA,TRBV7-9,CASSPGQSADTQYF,TGTGCCAGCAGCCCCGGGCAGTCCGCAGATACGCAGTATTTT
NA,TRBJ2-7,15,TRBD2,TRBV19,CASSNRTSGITRQYF,TGTGCCAGTAGTAACCGGACTAGCGGGATTACGAGGCAGTACTTC
NA,TRBJ1-1,11,NA,TRBV12-3/TRBV12-4,CASSFSSEAFF,TGTGCCAGCAGTTTTAGTTCTGAAGCTTTCTTT
NA,TRBJ2-7,15,NA,TRBV28,CASSLSQIPGYEQYF,TGTGCCAGCAGTTTATCGCAGATCCCCGGCTACGAGCAGTACTTC
NA,TRBJ1-2,13,TRBD1,TRBV11-2,CASSQRTGDGYTF,TGTGCCAGCAGCCAAAGGACAGGCGATGGCTACACCTTC
NA,TRBJ1-2,12,NA,TRBV10-3,CAIRWTDYGYTF,TGTGCCATCAGATGGACAGACTATGGCTACACCTTC
NA,TRBJ2-2,18,TRBD1,TRBV11-3,CASSLTRTGGPNTGELFF,TGTGCCAGCAGCTTGACTAGGACAGGGGGCCCGAACACCGGGGAGCTGTTTTTT
NA,TRBJ2-7,17,TRBD2,TRBV15,CATSRAPSGTRNYEQYF,TGTGCCACCAGCAGAGCCCCTAGCGGCACCAGGAACTACGAGCAGTACTTC
NA,TRBJ1-3,16,TRBD1,TRBV10-1,CASRDSGTGTGNTIYF,TGCGCCAGCAGGGACTCCGGGACAGGGACTGGAAACACCATATATTTT
NA,TRBJ1-6,16,NA,TRBV18,CASSLGQTGRNSPLHF,TGTGCCAGCTCACTTGGACAAACGGGACGTAATTCACCCCTCCACTTT
NA,TRBJ1-5,15,NA,TRBV4-1,CASSQRGNSNQPQHF,TGCGCCAGCAGCCAAAGGGGGAACAGCAACCAGCCCCAGCATTTT
NA,TRBJ1-6,15,NA,TRBV5-4,CASSLDLQGNSPLHF,TGTGCCAGCAGCTTGGACCTTCAGGGCAATTCACCCCTCCACTTT
NA,TRBJ1-5,13,TRBD1,TRBV11-2,CASSLDRGQPQHF,TGTGCCAGCAGCCTCGACAGGGGTCAGCCCCAGCATTTT
NA,TRBJ2-6,15,NA,TRBV19,CASSRLESGANVLTF,TGTGCCAGTAGTAGACTGGAATCTGGGGCCAACGTCCTGACTTTC
NA,TRBJ1-5,15,NA,TRBV10-3,CAISAGAGSNQPQHF,TGTGCCATCAGTGCGGGGGCAGGGAGCAATCAGCCCCAGCATTTT
NA,TRBJ2-1,15,TRBD2,TRBV5-4,CASHTGTSPLNEQFF,TGTGCCAGCCACACCGGGACTAGCCCCCTCAATGAGCAGTTCTTC
NA,TRBJ2-2,12,NA,TRBV5-6,CASSPNTGELFF,TGTGCCAGCAGCCCAAACACCGGGGAGCTGTTTTTT
NA,TRBJ1-3,15,NA,TRBV6-5,CASSFTGSSGNTIYF,TGTGCCAGCAGTTTTACAGGTAGCTCTGGAAACACCATATATTTT
NA,TRBJ1-5,11,NA,TRBV28,CASSLGLRTHF,TGTGCCAGCAGTCTTGGGCTAAGGACGCATTTT
NA,TRBJ1-2,15,TRBD1,TRBV7-2,CASSSQGAAVYGYTF,TGTGCCAGCAGCTCCCAGGGGGCTGCCGTCTATGGCTACACCTTC
NA,TRBJ1-3,11,NA,TRBV19,CASSMGNTIYF,TGTGCCAGTAGTATGGGAAACACCATATATTTT
once,TRBJ2-3,17,NA,TRBV24-1,CATSENRSPLGSDTQYF,TGTGCCACCAGTGAGAATCGCTCACCCCTGGGCTCAGATACGCAGTATTTT
NA,TRBJ2-1,15,NA,TRBV24-1,CATSDPAGRYNEQFF,TGTGCCACCAGTGACCCCGCAGGGAGATACAATGAGCAGTTCTTC
NA,TRBJ2-3,12,TRBD2,TRBV12-3/TRBV12-4,CASTTAGTRLYF,TGTGCCAGCACCACCGCGGGGACTAGGTTGTATTTT
NA,TRBJ2-1,14,TRBD2,TRBV27,CASRLAGATNEQFF,TGTGCCAGCAGATTAGCGGGAGCGACCAATGAGCAGTTCTTC
NA,TRBJ2-2,16,NA,TRBV2,CASMRPGDANTGELFF,TGTGCCAGCATGCGTCCAGGCGATGCGAACACCGGGGAGCTGTTTTTT
NA,TRBJ1-4,18,TRBD1,TRBV28,CASSSGTGGWATNEKLFF,TGTGCCAGCAGTTCCGGGACAGGGGGCTGGGCAACTAATGAAAAACTGTTTTTT
NA,TRBJ1-4,17,NA,TRBV3-1/TRBV3-2,CASSQERALSTNEKLFF,TGTGCCAGCAGCCAAGAACGTGCTCTCTCAACTAATGAAAAACTGTTTTTT
NA,TRBJ1-5,13,NA,TRBV7-3,CASSSWTGQPQHF,TGTGCCAGCAGCTCTTGGACGGGGCAGCCCCAGCATTTT
NA,TRBJ1-5,13,TRBD1,TRBV12-3/TRBV12-4,CASSWDRGQPQHF,TGTGCCAGCAGTTGGGACAGGGGCCAGCCCCAGCATTTT
NA,TRBJ2-5,13,TRBD2,TRBV30,CAWRTGGGETQYF,TGTGCCTGGAGGACCGGGGGGGGAGAGACCCAGTACTTC
NA,TRBJ1-5,17,NA,TRBV4-1,CASSPRDIKISNQPQHF,TGCGCCAGCAGCCCCCGGGACATAAAAATTAGCAATCAGCCCCAGCATTTT
NA,TRBJ2-7,11,NA,TRBV20-1,CSARDQANSYF,TGCAGTGCTAGAGATCAGGCCAACTCGTACTTC
NA,TRBJ1-4,14,TRBD1,TRBV2,CASRTGGGGEKLFF,TGTGCCAGTAGGACAGGGGGCGGAGGCGAAAAACTGTTTTTT
NA,TRBJ1-6,14,NA,TRBV28,CASSTDSLPTPLHF,TGTGCCAGCAGTACGGACAGCCTCCCGACTCCCCTCCACTTT
NA,TRBJ2-1,14,TRBD2,TRBV3-1/TRBV3-2,CASRKTSRNNEQFF,TGTGCCAGCAGAAAGACTAGCCGTAACAATGAGCAGTTCTTC
NA,TRBJ2-3,15,TRBD2,TRBV7-3,CASSLRLASTDTQYF,TGTGCCAGCAGCTTAAGACTAGCTAGCACAGATACGCAGTATTTT
NA,TRBJ1-5,15,NA,TRBV19,CASKTGRDGYQPQHF,TGTGCCAGTAAAACGGGCCGGGACGGTTATCAGCCCCAGCATTTT
NA,TRBJ2-4,17,NA,TRBV3-1/TRBV3-2,CASSQEVGGFSKNIQYF,TGTGCCAGCAGCCAAGAAGTAGGGGGGTTTTCCAAAAACATTCAGTACTTC
NA,TRBJ1-5,13,TRBD1,TRBV18,CASSLNRGEPQHF,TGTGCCAGCTCCCTTAACAGGGGTGAGCCCCAGCATTTT
NA,TRBJ2-1,17,TRBD2,TRBV24-1,CATSDSDRTSGTSEQFF,TGTGCCACCAGTGATTCGGATAGGACTAGCGGGACCAGTGAGCAGTTCTTC
NA,TRBJ2-5,15,NA,TRBV6-5,CASSYGLEGGETQYF,TGTGCCAGCAGTTACGGCCTAGAGGGAGGAGAGACCCAGTACTTC
NA,TRBJ2-3,9,NA,TRBV27,CASLYTQYF,TGTGCCAGCTTATATACGCAGTATTTT
NA,TRBJ1-2,11,NA,TRBV10-3,CATEALEGRSF,TGTGCCACCGAAGCTCTCGAGGGACGATCGTTC
few,TRBJ2-7,14,NA,TRBV5-1,CANLGTPSSYEQYF,TGCGCCAACCTCGGGACACCCAGCTCCTACGAGCAGTACTTC
NA,TRBJ1-3,17,NA,TRBV4-1,CASSQVEGRVSGNTIYF,TGCGCCAGCAGCCAAGTAGAAGGGAGGGTATCTGGAAACACCATATATTTT
NA,TRBJ1-2,15,TRBD1,TRBV28,CASTATGQGSYGYTF,TGTGCCAGCACCGCGACGGGACAGGGGTCCTATGGCTACACCTTC
NA,TRBJ2-7,12,NA,TRBV19,CASSGHTYEQYF,TGTGCCAGTAGTGGGCACACCTACGAGCAGTACTTC
NA,TRBJ2-3,16,NA,TRBV28,CASSPIYRDSTDTQYF,TGTGCCAGCAGTCCGATATACCGGGACTCCACAGATACGCAGTATTTT
NA,TRBJ2-3,16,TRBD2,TRBV5-1,CASSPGTSGGTDTQYF,TGCGCCAGCAGCCCGGGGACTAGCGGGGGTACAGATACGCAGTATTTT